The next 22 T cell receptor beta chains were all read from a single sample in a study of T cell repertoires in cytomegalovirus infection. Antigen specificity for these receptors is unknown. TCRdb analysed the reads with MiXCR anew, one entry per CDR3 protein. The table has fewer than 1,000,000 distinct CDR3 sequences, around 30% seen once. The sequencing here drew on cultured CD8+ T cells from PBMCs, taken from culture after CMV antigen stimulation. These receptors were collected from a human donor in good health (CMV status not recorded). Some clones in this sample may be carry-over from other donors' samples.

The chain recombines TRBV28 with TRBJ2-1, with D perhaps TRBD2 (5 bases). Germline CDR1 and CDR2: MDHEN and SYDVKM. V was shortened by 7 bases and J by 8 bases, with 9 bases between the two germline ends. This CDR3 contains 11 residues. The CDR3: CASIRDHEQFF. For the CDR3, the DNA is TGTGCCAGCATCCGGGATCATGAGCAGTTCTTC.

This clonotype was recorded many times. This chain uses TRBV2 with TRBJ2-2, with D possibly TRBD2 on 6 matching bases. There are 17 residues in the CDR3. Germline lookup yields CDR1 SNHLY and CDR2 FYNNEI. Trimming cost V 11 bases and J 5 bases, with 27 bases left between them. CDR3 sequence: CAARKRVATASTGELFF. CDR3 DNA: TGTGCCGCCCGCAAGCGGGTAGCGACAGCTTCAACCGGGGAGCTGTTTTTT.

This clonotype was observed at least ten times. CDR3 protein: CASSLLAGGKETQYF. Written as DNA, the CDR3 is TGTGCCAGCAGTTTACTAGCGGGAGGAAAAGAGACCCAGTACTTC. The chain links TRBV12-3 or TRBV12-4 to TRBJ2-5, with 11 bases matching TRBD2. The CDR3 has 15 amino acids. The ends lost 2 bases at V and 3 bases at J; junction bases unmatched: 2.

The CDR3 DNA is TGTGCCAGCAGCTTAGGACAGGGGGGAAGATGGAACACTGAAGCTTTCTTT. Protein: CASSLGQGGRWNTEAFF. J is TRBJ1-1 and V is TRBV7-9; 9 bases map to TRBD1. CDR1 and CDR2 (germline): SEHNR, FQNEAQ (reference sequence). Trimming at V came to 1 base and at J to 1 base, leaving 7 bases not matched to a gene. There are 17 residues in the CDR3.

In this sample, this clonotype turned up a few times. The V and J genes are TRBV28 and TRBJ2-5; 7 positions agree with TRBD1. The CDR3 runs 14 residues. The germline gives CDR1 MDHEN, CDR2 SYDVKM. Trimming removed 5 bases from V and 7 bases from J; junction bases left unmatched: 10. The CDR3 spells CASSRDSVWGTQYF. Written as DNA, the CDR3 is TGTGCCAGCAGTCGGGACAGTGTATGGGGGACCCAGTACTTC.

This clonotype appeared a single time. V is TRBV29-1 and J is TRBJ2-2; TRBD2 matches 8 bases. V was pared by 2 bases and J by 7 bases, with 9 bases of the junction left unmatched. Germline loops: CDR1 SQVTM, CDR2 ANQGSEA. The CDR3 contains 15 residues. CDR3 residues: CSVEIGGEFVGELFF. CDR3 sequence (DNA): TGCAGCGTTGAAATCGGGGGGGAATTCGTCGGGGAGCTGTTTTTT.

This clonotype was recorded many times. The rearrangement uses TRBV7-2 and TRBJ2-7, with TRBD1 identical over 11 bases. Germline CDR1 reads SGHTA; CDR2 reads FQGNSA. The CDR3 totals 15 residues. J was trimmed by 2 bases and V by 6 bases; bases with no gene match: 6. CDR3 in amino acids: CASSHGQGAAYEQYF. In DNA form, the CDR3 reads TGTGCCAGCAGTCACGGACAGGGGGCCGCCTACGAGCAGTACTTC.

This clonotype has more than one count but fewer than ten. The genes are TRBV10-3 and TRBJ2-2; 7 bases fit TRBD2. Germline V gene sequence: CDR1 ENHRY, CDR2 SYGVKD. V gave up 6 bases and J gave up 5 bases; unmatched junction bases: 3. This CDR3 comprises 13 residues. DNA of the CDR3: TGTGCCATCAGGGGGGGGAGAACCGGGGAGCTGTTTTTT. This codes for CAIRGGRTGELFF.

There are a few counts of this clonotype. This CDR3 is CASSLEVNEQYF. The CDR3 DNA reads as TGTGCCAGCAGCCTAGAGGTAAACGAGCAGTACTTC. The chain employs TRBV27 and TRBJ2-7; D is unclear. The V end lost 6 bases, the J end lost 5 bases, and 11 bases lay between the germline ends. Germline V gene lookup returns CDR1 MNHEY and CDR2 SMNVEV (reference sequence). The CDR3 is 12 amino acids.

This clonotype was recorded a few times. The V gene is TRBV6-5, the J gene TRBJ2-7, with 8 bases matching TRBD1. The CDR3 has 14 residues. Looked up from germline, CDR1 is MNHEY and CDR2 is SVGAGI. V was clipped by 0 bases and J by 5 bases; unmatched bases: 3. The CDR3 DNA follows: TGTGCCAGCAGTTACTCGCAGGGGGCGAACGAGCAGTACGTC. This translates into CASSYSQGANEQYV.

This chain joins TRBV9 and TRBJ1-1, with TRBD1 as a possible D gene (6 bases). V was shortened by 2 bases and J by 4 bases, with 9 bases between the two germline ends. Germline V gene data show CDR1 as SGDLS and CDR2 as YYNGEE. This CDR3 is built from 13 residues. CDR3 coding DNA: TGTGCCAGCAGCGTCGGGGGGCTCACTGAAGCTTTCTTT. Residues: CASSVGGLTEAFF. Combining the CDR3 with reference TRBV9 and TRBJ1-1 gives the whole variable domain DSGVTQTPKHLITATGQRVTLRCSPRSGDLSVYWYQQSLDQGLQFLIQYYNGEERAKGNILERFSAQQFPDLHSELNLSSLELGDSALYFCASSVGGLTEAFFGQGTRLTVV.

The chain has TRBV7-2 and TRBJ1-1, with D possibly TRBD1 on 6 matching bases. The ends were cut back, 6 bases at V and 10 bases at J, with 12 bases in the middle. This CDR3 region has 11 residues. The germline V gene encodes CDR1 SGHTA and CDR2 FQGNSA. The CDR3 DNA reads TGTGCCAGCAGTTCGACAGGTGGAGCTTTCTTT. This sequence encodes CASSSTGGAFF.

This rearrangement joins TRBV9 to TRBJ2-3; D unclear. The CDR3 has 12 amino acids. Trimming left V 3 bases short and J 3 bases short, with 5 bases between. The germline CDR1 and CDR2 sequences are SGDLS and YYNGEE. DNA for the CDR3: TGTGCCAGCAGCGCCGAAACAGATACGCAGTATTTT. Translated: CASSAETDTQYF.

The genes are TRBV7-4 and TRBJ2-4, with 8 positions matching TRBD1. The CDR3 has 16 amino acids. V lost 5 bases and J lost 2; bases outside the gene matches: 8. The V gene's germline CDR1 is SGHVT and CDR2 SQSDAQ. This CDR3 is CASSTSGGATKNIQYF. The CDR3 DNA reads as TGTGCCAGCAGCACCTCAGGGGGCGCAACCAAAAACATTCAGTACTTC.

This clonotype was recorded many times. V gene TRBV19 combines with J gene TRBJ2-7; D tentatively fits TRBD1 or TRBD2 (5 bases each). With 5 bases removed from V and 6 bases from J, the gap between germline ends came to 17 bases. The CDR3 totals 14 residues. Per the germline V gene, CDR1 is LNHDA and CDR2 is SQIVND (reference sequence). CDR3 nucleotide sequence: TGTGCCAGTAGTTTTTGGGGGTCTCCGATCGAGCAGTACTTC. Its protein is CASSFWGSPIEQYF.

This clonotype was observed once. It may be a read error: a sequence one base away is much more abundant. The rearrangement links TRBV12-3 or TRBV12-4 to TRBJ2-1, with unresolved D. This CDR3 has 13 residues. CDR3 protein: CANSFSRDNEQFF. The CDR3 DNA is TGTGCCAACAGTTTCTCTAGGGACAATGAGCAGTTCTTC.

This clonotype was seen more than once but under ten times. The chain joins TRBV7-6 to TRBJ2-3; 8 nucleotides align to TRBD2. The CDR3 has 15 amino acids. Germline CDR1 SGHVS, CDR2 FNYEAQ. V gave up 4 bases and J gave up 1 base; unmatched junction bases: 4. The CDR3 nucleotides are TGTGCCAGCAGCTCCACTAGCGGCCGCACAGATACGCAGTATTTT. Translation: CASSSTSGRTDTQYF. Looking up the rest from reference TRBV7-6 and TRBJ2-3 gives the full variable domain: GAGVSQSPRYKVTKRGQDVALRCDPISGHVSLYWYRQALGQGPEFLTYFNYEAQQDKSGLPNDRFSAERPEGSISTLTIQRTEQRDSAMYRCASSSTSGRTDTQYFGPGTRLTVL.

This clonotype was observed a handful of times. The J gene is TRBJ2-7, the V gene TRBV15; 8 nucleotides match TRBD1. After removal of 5 bases from V and 7 bases from J, the junction contained 10 bases not matched to a gene. This CDR3 has 14 amino acids. From germline, CDR1 is LNHNV and CDR2 YYDKDF (reference sequence). In DNA, the CDR3 is TGTGCCACCAGCCGAGGCCAGGGGGCGCGAGAGCAGTACGTC. Translating it yields CATSRGQGAREQYV.

This clonotype was seen many times. The V and J genes are TRBV7-3 and TRBJ1-3; 7 nucleotides align to TRBD1. CDR1 SGHTA and CDR2 FQGTGA come from the germline V gene. The CDR3 has 14 amino acids. V lost 2 bases and J lost 4; bases outside the gene matches: 2. CDR3: CASSLGQAGNTIYF. In DNA form, the CDR3 reads TGTGCCAGCAGCTTAGGACAGGCCGGAAACACCATATATTTT.

In the case of this clonotype: The junction differs from germline at one of its ends, possibly a read error. V and J are TRBV12-3 or TRBV12-4 and TRBJ1-5, with D possibly TRBD1 on 5 matching bases. The CDR3 spans 13 residues. CDR3 region: CASSLTGNKPQHF. The CDR3 nucleotides are TGTGCCAGCAGTTTAACAGGCAATAAGCCCCAGCATTTT.

This clonotype was recorded many times. The rearrangement joins TRBV11-1 to TRBJ2-7; a weak D match, TRBD1 (5 bases). The germline CDR1 and CDR2 sequences are SGHAT and FQDESV (reference sequence). The CDR3 runs 13 residues. V shed 5 bases and J shed 7 bases, with 15 bases lying between them. The CDR3 nucleotides are TGTGCCAGCAGCCCAGGACACGGAGATGAGCAGTACGTC. Its protein product is CASSPGHGDEQYV.

On this clonotype itself: The junction and the germline gene differ at one end; a read error may be behind it. V is TRBV5-4 and J is TRBJ2-1; the D call may be TRBD1 or TRBD2 (6 bases each). The CDR3 is made up of 12 amino acids. Per the germline V gene, CDR1 is SGHNT and CDR2 is YYREEE (reference sequence). The chain's CDR3 is CASSRGGGSSLF. In nucleotides, the CDR3 is TGTGCCAGCAGCCGAGGAGGGGGGAGCTCACTCTTC.